Presented here are 5 T cell receptor beta chains from one specimen sequenced in a study of human T cells and chemical hapten exposure. TCRdb independently ran MiXCR on the RACE reads; one entry per CDR3 protein. Among 270,000 or so distinct CDR3 sequences, over 7.5% were seen once, and the ten largest hold roughly 1.2%. Time point described: pre-sensitization, week 0. The treatment is: therapeutic diphenylcyclopropenone sensitization with weekly scalp DPC. The specimen comprised whole blood, sampled in connection with sensitization to the hapten diphenylcyclopropenone (DPC). Receptors originate from a man aged 18-30 years with alopecia areata. Some clones in this sample may be carry-over from other donors' samples.

This clonotype appeared many times. The rearrangement joins TRBV7-2 to TRBJ1-6, with D maybe TRBD1 (5 bases). Per germline, CDR1 SGHTA and CDR2 FQGNSA. V shed 3 bases and J shed 9 bases, with 12 bases lying between them. The CDR3 runs 14 residues. CDR3 nucleotide sequence: TGTGCCAGCAGCTTTGGCGGGGGGGGTTCACCCCTCCACTTT. This translates into CASSFGGGGSPLHF.

This sequence joins TRBV7-3 and TRBJ2-3; 7 nucleotides match TRBD1. Germline V gene data show CDR1 as SGHTA and CDR2 as FQGTGA. This CDR3 is 16 amino acids long. V was clipped by 3 bases and J by 4 bases; unmatched bases: 10. The CDR3 is CASSLNDRGLADTQYF. Here the CDR3 DNA reads TGTGCCAGCAGCTTGAACGATAGGGGGCTCGCAGATACGCAGTATTTT. The whole variable domain, filled in from reference TRBV7-3 and TRBJ2-3, reads GAGVSQTPSNKVTEKGKYVELRCDPISGHTALYWYRQSLGQGPEFLIYFQGTGAADDSGLPNDRFFAVRPEGSVSTLKIQRTERGDSAVYLCASSLNDRGLADTQYFGPGTRLTVL.

This clonotype was counted a few times. The J gene is TRBJ1-4, the V gene TRBV7-3; 7 bases match TRBD1. The CDR3 is 17 residues long. The germline V gene has CDR1 SGHTA and CDR2 FQGTGA. J gave up 2 bases and V 2 bases, and 8 bases lay outside the gene matches. CDR3 sequence reads: CASSLGAPGQTNEKLFF. The CDR3 DNA sequence: TGTGCCAGCAGCTTAGGAGCTCCGGGACAGACTAATGAAAAACTGTTTTTT.

The chain is built from TRBV4-3 and TRBJ1-4; D remains ambiguous. The CDR3 is 17 amino acids. Germline CDR1 reads LGHNA; CDR2 reads YSLEER. V dropped 1 base and J dropped 0 bases, with 12 bases sitting between them. The CDR3 nucleotides are TGCGCCAGCAGCCAAGCTTCAGGTCTTCCAACTAATGAAAAACTGTTTTTT. Translated: CASSQASGLPTNEKLFF.

CDR3 residues: CSALRDIRNTEAFF. The CDR3 DNA is TGCAGTGCTCTTAGGGACATTCGGAACACTGAAGCTTTCTTT. V is TRBV20-1 and J is TRBJ1-1; possibly TRBD1 for D (6 bases). The V end was cut by 5 bases, the J end by 1 base, with 14 bases between. Germline V gene lookup returns CDR1 DFQATT and CDR2 SNEGSKA (reference sequence). The CDR3 has 14 residues.